This T cell receptor (beta chain) was sequenced in a study of blood T cell repertoires in COVID-19. Turning to the study itself: The cDNA or gDNA used as material had been derived from T cells, B-cell-depleted T cells, or PBMCs.

This clone has just one count. In the original processing: Amplification with reference gene primers provided the estimates of nucleated cell counts. The assay was immunoSEQ multiplex PCR, and TCRdb's table has in-frame clones only and misses some. That table furnishes V, J and clone size, whereas the DNA furnished D and trimming. The table records approximately 110,000 clones, approximately 72% of them present only once. The sample taken for sequencing was peripheral blood. This clonotype was sampled from a woman in her 70s with acute or convalescent COVID-19.

CDR3 sequence: CASSTDRGRGTGELFF. In DNA, the CDR3 is TGTGCCAGCAGCACGGACAGGGGGCGAGGCACCGGGGAGCTGTTTTTT. The chain has TRBV5-6 and TRBJ2-2, with 11 bases that match TRBD1. Trimming took 4 bases from V and 4 from J; bases not matched to a gene: 6. This CDR3 is 16 amino acids long. Germline V gene sequence: CDR1 SGHDT, CDR2 YYEEEE.